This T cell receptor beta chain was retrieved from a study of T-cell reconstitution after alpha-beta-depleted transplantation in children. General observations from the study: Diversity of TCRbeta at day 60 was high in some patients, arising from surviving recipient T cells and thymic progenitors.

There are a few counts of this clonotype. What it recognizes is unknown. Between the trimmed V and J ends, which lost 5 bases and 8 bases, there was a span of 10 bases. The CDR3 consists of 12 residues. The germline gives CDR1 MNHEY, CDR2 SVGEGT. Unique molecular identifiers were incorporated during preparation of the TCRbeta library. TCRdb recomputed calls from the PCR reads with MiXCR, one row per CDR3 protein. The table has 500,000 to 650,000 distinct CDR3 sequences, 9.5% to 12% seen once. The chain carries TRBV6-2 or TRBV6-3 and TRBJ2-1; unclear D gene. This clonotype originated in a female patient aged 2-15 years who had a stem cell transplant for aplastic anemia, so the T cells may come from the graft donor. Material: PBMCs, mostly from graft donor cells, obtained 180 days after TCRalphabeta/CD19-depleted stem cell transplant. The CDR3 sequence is CASSPHGDEQFF. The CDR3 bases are TGTGCCAGCAGTCCACACGGCGATGAGCAGTTCTTC.